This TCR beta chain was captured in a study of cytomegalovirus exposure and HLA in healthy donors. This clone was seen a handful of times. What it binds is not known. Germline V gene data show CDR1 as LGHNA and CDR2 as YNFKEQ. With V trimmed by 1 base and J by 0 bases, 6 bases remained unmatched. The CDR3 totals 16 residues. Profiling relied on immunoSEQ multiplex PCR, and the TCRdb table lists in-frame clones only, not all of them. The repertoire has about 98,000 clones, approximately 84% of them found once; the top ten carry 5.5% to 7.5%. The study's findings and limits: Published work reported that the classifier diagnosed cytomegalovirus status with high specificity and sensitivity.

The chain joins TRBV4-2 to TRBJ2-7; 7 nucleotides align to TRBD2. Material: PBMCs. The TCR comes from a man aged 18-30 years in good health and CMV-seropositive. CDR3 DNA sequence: TGTGCCAGCAGCCAAGTTTGGCGGGAGCGCTCCTACGAGCAGTACTTC. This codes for CASSQVWRERSYEQYF.